A selection of T cell receptor beta chains follows, all from one sample in a study of blood T cell repertoires in COVID-19. Repertoires were generated with immunoSEQ multiplex PCR, while TCRdb's copy carries only in-frame clones and drops some. The sample records nearly 400,000 clones, roughly 91% being singletons. Sequenced: PBMCs or T cells enriched from blood (not recorded which). The receptors come from a woman in her thirties who had recovered from COVID-19. CDR3s include the opening cysteine and the closing phenylalanine or tryptophan. D genes are given only for firm matches. Where a row states a size, it is once, few, many or the class of an expanded clone; other rows omit it.

D gene	clone size	V gene	J gene	CDR3 DNA	CDR3 protein
-	-	TRBV6-5	TRBJ1-1	TGTGCCAGCAGAGCACAGGACCTGAACACTGAAGCTTTCTTT	CASRAQDLNTEAFF
-	-	TRBV29-1	TRBJ2-1	TGCAGCGTGGGTCCTAGCGTATACAATGAGCAGTTCTTC	CSVGPSVYNEQFF
TRBD1	-	TRBV7-8	TRBJ2-7	TGTGCCAGTAAACTAGACAGGGCGAGCTCCTACGAGCAGTACTTC	CASKLDRASSYEQYF
-	-	TRBV30	TRBJ1-6	TGTGCCTGGAGTGTACAATTGGGGGCAGACCTTAATTCACCCCTCCACTTT	CAWSVQLGADLNSPLHF
TRBD2	once	TRBV12-3/TRBV12-4	TRBJ2-5	TGTGCCAGCAGTTTATCTAGCGGAGAGACCCAGTACTTC	CASSLSSGETQYF
TRBD1	-	TRBV28	TRBJ1-3	TGTGCCAGCAGTAACAGGGGATATTCTGGAAACACCATATATTTT	CASSNRGYSGNTIYF
-	-	TRBV21-1	TRBJ1-5	TGTGCCAGCAGCAAAGGGGCAGTCTATAGCAATCAGCCCCAGCATTTT	CASSKGAVYSNQPQHF
-	-	TRBV2	TRBJ2-7	TGTGCCAGCAGCCTTTTCGGACACTACGAGCAGTACTTC	CASSLFGHYEQYF
-	-	TRBV7-9	TRBJ1-2	TGTGCCAGCAGCCCGGACACGGATTTGAGTGGCTACACCTTC	CASSPDTDLSGYTF
-	-	TRBV5-4	TRBJ2-2	TGTGCCAGCAGCTTGGGGCCCTTATCGAACACCGGGGAGCTGTTTTTT	CASSLGPLSNTGELFF
TRBD2	once	TRBV11-2	TRBJ2-5	TGTGCCAGCAGCTTATCCCAAAGTGGCGGGGGGTTGATAGAGACCCAGTACTTC	CASSLSQSGGGLIETQYF
TRBD1	-	TRBV11-2	TRBJ1-4	TGTGCCAGCAGCTGGGACAGGGGGCTCTCTGGCCCCAATGAAAAACTGTTTTTT	CASSWDRGLSGPNEKLFF
-	few	TRBV11-3	TRBJ1-1	TGTGCCAGCAGCGGGGAGGGGTTCACTGAAGCTTTCTTT	CASSGEGFTEAFF
-	-	TRBV28	TRBJ1-5	TGTGCCAGCAGTTGGGCTGGGGCCCACCCGCGGCAGCCCCAGCATTTT	CASSWAGAHPRQPQHF
-	-	TRBV19	TRBJ1-5	TGTGCCAGTAGTATACCCCGGGAAGGTCAGCCCCAGCATTTT	CASSIPREGQPQHF
TRBD1	-	TRBV5-6	TRBJ1-1	TGTGCCAGCAGCTTGGCAGGACAGGGGAAAGCTTTCTTT	CASSLAGQGKAFF
-	-	TRBV7-9	TRBJ2-1	TGTGCCAGCAGCATAGTAGGGAGCTCCTACAATGAGCAGTTCTTC	CASSIVGSSYNEQFF
TRBD1	-	TRBV12-5	TRBJ1-3	TGTGCTAGTGGTTTGGCAAAAGGGACAGGCCTAGACACCATATATTTT	CASGLAKGTGLDTIYF